This is a list of T cell receptor beta chains from one sample in a study of siplizumab effects on memory and regulatory T cells. Measured with immunoSEQ multiplex PCR; TCRdb has only the in-frame clones, and not every one. The repertoire holds about 100,000 clones, with 91% as singletons. The specimen sequenced was CD4+ T cells sorted from blood. The receptor source for this set is a human donor in good health. Some clones in this sample may be carry-over from other donors' samples. The CDR3 runs from the conserved cysteine through the conserved F or W. The D gene is left open where the match is weak. Size is omitted from some rows. Given values are once, few, many or a class for expanded clones.

cdr3_aa cdr3_nt j_call d_call clone_size v_call
CASSFTRADTQYF TGTGCCAGCAGCTTTACGCGAGCAGATACGCAGTATTTT TRBJ2-3 - - TRBV7-8
CASSVAVGSDGRGTKNIQYF TGTGCCAGCAGCGTAGCGGTAGGGTCGGACGGGAGAGGGACCAAAAACATTCAGTACTTC TRBJ2-4 - - TRBV9
CASSLNRDGGYF TGTGCCAGCAGCTTAAACCGGGACGGTGGATACTTC TRBJ2-5 - - TRBV7-9
CASSKSPQGPMNEQFF TGCGCCAGCAGCAAAAGCCCCCAGGGGCCGATGAATGAGCAGTTCTTC TRBJ2-1 - - TRBV4-1
CASSLDRIQETQYF TGTGCTAGCAGCCTCGACAGGATCCAAGAGACCCAGTACTTC TRBJ2-5 - - TRBV7-7
CASSMLAGGREQYF TGTGCCAGTAGTATGCTAGCGGGAGGACGCGAGCAGTACTTC TRBJ2-7 TRBD2 - TRBV19
CASRTGVNYGYTF TGTGCCAGCAGAACCGGGGTTAACTATGGCTACACCTTC TRBJ1-2 - - TRBV5-5
CASSLANGAQETQYF TGCGCCAGCAGCTTGGCCAACGGGGCCCAAGAGACCCAGTACTTC TRBJ2-5 - - TRBV5-1
CASSPATSGSISQYNEQFF TGTGCCAGCAGCCCAGCGACTAGCGGGAGTATTAGTCAGTACAATGAGCAGTTCTTC TRBJ2-1 TRBD2 - TRBV11-2
CASSQGPGPFSNTEAFF TGTGCCAGCAGCCAAGGCCCGGGACCCTTTTCTAACACTGAAGCTTTCTTT TRBJ1-1 - once TRBV14
CASRQGNTGELFF TGTGCCAGCAGACAGGGGAACACCGGGGAGCTGTTTTTT TRBJ2-2 - - TRBV5-4
CASSLREDTEAFF TGTGCCAGCAGCCTCCGGGAGGACACTGAAGCTTTCTTT TRBJ1-1 - - TRBV11-2
CASSMKGGTEAFF TGTGCCAGTAGTATGAAGGGAGGTACTGAAGCTTTCTTT TRBJ1-1 - once TRBV19
CASSPRNSPGTSYEQYF TGTGCCAGCTCACCTCGGAACTCCCCGGGTACCTCCTACGAGCAGTACTTC TRBJ2-7 - - TRBV18
CASSVDRVGKLFF TGTGCCAGCAGTGTGGACAGGGTGGGAAAACTGTTTTTT TRBJ1-4 TRBD1 - TRBV6-5
CASSPRGGARTDTQYF TGTGCCAGCAGCCCTCGGGGAGGGGCCCGTACAGATACGCAGTATTTT TRBJ2-3 TRBD2 - TRBV5-4
CASSATGGSRDTQYF TGTGCCAGCAGCGCAACAGGGGGCTCGAGGGATACGCAGTATTTT TRBJ2-3 TRBD1 - TRBV9
CASSVDWGEGNIQYF TGCGCCAGCAGCGTAGACTGGGGTGAGGGGAACATTCAGTACTTC TRBJ2-4 - - TRBV5-1
CASSGSAGGWYNEQFF TGCGCCAGCAGTGGGTCTGCGGGGGGCTGGTACAATGAGCAGTTCTTC TRBJ2-1 TRBD2 - TRBV5-1
CASSESTGLSDEQFF TGTGCCAGCAGTGAATCGACAGGCCTAAGCGATGAGCAGTTCTTC TRBJ2-1 - - TRBV25-1
CASSPRDRATDTQYF TGTGCCAGCAGCCCGAGGGACAGGGCCACAGATACGCAGTATTTT TRBJ2-3 TRBD1 - TRBV5-5
CASSITGGSYNEQFF TGTGCCAGTAGTATAACCGGGGGCTCCTACAATGAGCAGTTCTTC TRBJ2-1 - few TRBV19
CASRLGSLDYEQYF TGTGCCAGCAGGCTCGGGAGCCTCGACTACGAGCAGTACTTC TRBJ2-7 - - TRBV6-1
CATGDLVSNEKLFF TGTGCCACAGGGGACCTGGTATCTAATGAAAAACTGTTTTTT TRBJ1-4 - - TRBV6-5
CASSFGIHRETQYF TGTGCCAGCAGCTTCGGGATCCACAGGGAGACCCAGTACTTC TRBJ2-5 - - TRBV5-8
CSGGDSGNTIYF TGCAGCGGCGGGGACTCTGGAAACACCATATATTTT TRBJ1-3 - - TRBV29-1
CSLSRNTEAFF TGCAGCCTCTCCAGGAACACTGAAGCTTTCTTT TRBJ1-1 - few TRBV29-1
CASSQAAGTSGRLSVYEQYF TGTGCCAGCAGCCAAGCGGCCGGGACTAGCGGGAGGCTATCAGTATACGAGCAGTACTTC TRBJ2-7 TRBD2 - TRBV16
CASSLGGQGGQPQHF TGTGCCAGCAGCTTAGGGGGACAGGGTGGTCAGCCCCAGCATTTT TRBJ1-5 TRBD1 - TRBV11-2
CASRDSSYEQYF TGTGCCAGCAGGGACAGCTCCTACGAGCAGTACTTC TRBJ2-7 - - TRBV7-9
CASSYPGQGTGELFF TGTGCCAGCAGTTACCCGGGACAGGGGACCGGGGAGCTGTTTTTT TRBJ2-2 TRBD1 once TRBV6-5
CASSKSGSGRNEQFF TGTGCCAGCAGCAAGAGCGGGAGCGGTAGGAATGAGCAGTTCTTC TRBJ2-1 TRBD2 - TRBV11-3
CASSFAGPLYF TGTGCCAGCAGCTTCGCGGGGCCGCTATACTTC TRBJ2-7 - - TRBV7-9
CASRKASTDTQYF TGTGCCAGTAGGAAAGCAAGCACAGATACGCAGTATTTT TRBJ2-3 - - TRBV19
CSVRTGVYTEAFF TGCAGCGTAAGGACAGGGGTATACACTGAAGCTTTCTTT TRBJ1-1 TRBD1 - TRBV29-1
CASSHLGHTSTNEKLFF TGTGCCAGCAGCCACTTGGGACACACCTCAACTAATGAAAAACTGTTTTTT TRBJ1-4 - - TRBV14
CASSLAESVNYGYTF TGTGCCAGCAGCTTGGCAGAGTCGGTGAACTATGGCTACACCTTC TRBJ1-2 - - TRBV7-9